A single sample gave rise to the 21 T cell receptor beta chains below, sequenced in a study of cytomegalovirus exposure and HLA in healthy donors. Sequencing used immunoSEQ multiplex PCR; TCRdb keeps in-frame clones, though not all of them. This sample has 71,000 or so clones, with around 95% found just once. The sample was PBMCs. The receptors here all came from a man between 18 and 35 years old in good health and CMV-seropositive.

The V and J genes are TRBV4-1 and TRBJ1-3; no definite D call. The CDR3 length is 15 residues. Per the germline V gene, CDR1 is MGHRA and CDR2 is YSYEKL. Deletions cut 1 base from V and 0 bases from J, with 7 bases between. In nucleotides, the CDR3 is TGCGCCAGCAGCCAAGGCACAAGCTCTGGAAACACCATATATTTT. Translating it yields CASSQGTSSGNTIYF.

V gene TRBV6-1 combines with J gene TRBJ2-3; 12 bases are shared with TRBD1. The CDR3 covers 15 residues. Germline assignment: CDR1 MNHNS and CDR2 SASEGT. After removal of 3 bases from V and 4 bases from J, the junction contained 2 bases not matched to a gene. The CDR3 protein is CASSEGQGAADTQYF. CDR3 nucleotides: TGTGCCAGCAGTGAGGGACAGGGGGCCGCAGATACGCAGTATTTT.

The rearrangement joins TRBV6-5 to TRBJ2-4, with TRBD1 identical over 8 bases. V shed 10 bases, J shed 8 bases, and the junction held 7 bases outside the gene matches. This CDR3 has 12 amino acids. CDR1 is MNHEY, CDR2 SVGAGI, per germline. The CDR3 is CATRTGFDIQYF. CDR3 sequence (DNA): TGTGCCACTCGGACAGGGTTCGACATTCAGTACTTC.

The V gene is TRBV9, the J gene TRBJ1-4; TRBD1 is a possible D gene (5 bases). With 0 bases removed from V and 7 bases from J, the gap between germline ends came to 13 bases. The CDR3 loop spans 15 amino acids. Germline values: CDR1 SGDLS, CDR2 YYNGEE. CDR3 bases: TGTGCCAGCAGCGTAGGTACAGGTTTGGGTGAAAAACTGTTTTTT. Protein: CASSVGTGLGEKLFF.

This chain uses TRBV7-2 with TRBJ2-5, with a possible D match to TRBD2 (6 bases). Germline CDR1 and CDR2: SGHTA and FQGNSA. The CDR3 loop spans 15 amino acids. V was clipped by 2 bases and J by 1 base, with 11 bases between them. CDR3 nucleotides: TGTGCCAGCAGCTTACAAGGACTAATCCAAGAGACCCAGTACTTC. Amino acids: CASSLQGLIQETQYF.

This chain joins TRBV11-1 and TRBJ2-3; the match to TRBD2 covers 7 bases. This CDR3 has 15 residues. CDR1 and CDR2 (germline): SGHAT, FQDESV (reference sequence). V dropped 3 bases and J dropped 2; count of bases not matched to a gene: 5. CDR3 in amino acids: CASSFGGGTTDTQYF. The CDR3 nucleotides are TGTGCCAGCAGCTTTGGGGGGGGAACCACAGATACGCAGTATTTT. Complete variable domain (other parts from reference TRBV11-1 and TRBJ2-3): EAEVAQSPRYKITEKSQAVAFWCDPISGHATLYWYRQILGQGPELLVQFQDESVVDDSQLPKDRFSAERLKGVDSTLKIQPAELGDSAMYLCASSFGGGTTDTQYFGPGTRLTVL.

This clone was seen just once. This chain connects TRBV6-4 to TRBJ2-1; 12 nucleotides line up with TRBD2. Per germline, CDR1 MRHNA and CDR2 SNTAGT. This CDR3 contains 15 residues. V lost 4 bases to trimming and J lost 8 bases; unmatched junction nucleotides: 6. The CDR3 here is CASSVLAGGVYEQFF. CDR3 coding DNA: TGTGCCAGCAGTGTGCTAGCGGGGGGGGTCTATGAGCAGTTCTTC.

The chain is built from TRBV28 and TRBJ2-7, with a weak D call TRBD1 (6 bases). The CDR3 runs 15 residues. V was trimmed by 5 bases and J by 1 base, leaving 15 bases between them. Per the germline V gene, CDR1 is MDHEN and CDR2 is SYDVKM. CDR3 residues: CASSPGGTPSYEQYF. CDR3 sequence (DNA): TGTGCCAGCAGTCCCGGTGGGACACCATCCTACGAGCAGTACTTC.

Written as DNA, the CDR3 is TGTGCCAGCAGCGGACCCGGGACAGTGAACACTGAAGCTTTCTTT. This translates into CASSGPGTVNTEAFF. The chain combines TRBV9 with TRBJ1-1, with 7 bases identical to TRBD1. The germline gives CDR1 SGDLS, CDR2 YYNGEE. This CDR3 has 15 amino acids. The V gene end was trimmed by 3 bases and the J gene end by 0 bases; junction bases not matched to a gene: 5.

This clone was recorded once. The chain combines TRBV11-3 with TRBJ2-1; 8 bases match TRBD2. The germline V gene has CDR1 SGHNT and CDR2 YENEEA. V trimming: 2 bases; J trimming: 7 bases; junction bases outside the gene matches: 7. This CDR3 region has 15 residues. The CDR3 is CASSLRGGAGNEQFF. The CDR3 DNA is TGTGCCAGCAGCTTACGGGGGGGCGCGGGGAATGAGCAGTTCTTC.

The chain couples TRBV9 to TRBJ2-7; D is unclear. The germline CDR1 and CDR2 sequences are SGDLS and YYNGEE. V shed 3 bases and J shed 5 bases, with 21 bases lying between them. The CDR3 length is 16 residues. The chain's CDR3 is CASSAQDRPEFHEQYF. The CDR3 DNA follows: TGTGCCAGCAGCGCCCAGGATCGCCCCGAATTCCACGAGCAGTACTTC.

The V call is TRBV11-3, the J call TRBJ1-1; perhaps TRBD1 as D (6 bases). The V gene lost 4 bases and the J gene lost 5 bases, with 20 bases spanning the gap. Germline values: CDR1 SGHNT, CDR2 YENEEA. The CDR3 is made up of 16 amino acids. CDR3 loop: CASSSLHYRDSTEAFF. CDR3 DNA sequence: TGTGCCAGCAGCTCTCTCCATTACAGGGATTCGACTGAAGCTTTCTTT. The whole variable domain, remainder taken from reference TRBV11-3 and TRBJ1-1, is EAGVVQSPRYKIIEKKQPVAFWCNPISGHNTLYWYLQNLGQGPELLIRYENEEAVDDSQLPKDRFSAERLKGVDSTLKIQPAELGDSAVYLCASSSLHYRDSTEAFFGQGTRLTVV.

J is TRBJ2-7 and V is TRBV10-3; 7 positions agree with TRBD2. J gave up 1 base and V 7 bases, and 7 bases lay outside the gene matches. Germline V CDR1 and CDR2: ENHRY, SYGVKD. CDR3 length equals 14 residues. In DNA, the CDR3 is TGTGCCATCAATTCCGGGACTACGTCCTACGAGCAGTACTTC. As protein: CAINSGTTSYEQYF.

The chain joins TRBV5-4 to TRBJ2-3; D is perhaps TRBD1 (6 bases). Germline V CDR1 and CDR2: SGHNT, YYREEE (reference sequence). The CDR3 extends over 17 amino acids. With 6 bases removed from V and 0 bases from J, the gap between germline ends came to 20 bases. The CDR3 protein is CASTQLLRGGSTDTQYF. Here the CDR3 DNA reads TGTGCCAGCACCCAACTACTCCGAGGGGGAAGCACAGATACGCAGTATTTT.

CDR3: CASSPTGSPETQYF. CDR3 sequence (DNA): TGTGCCAGCAGTCCGACAGGGAGTCCTGAGACCCAGTACTTC. The chain recombines TRBV27 with TRBJ2-5; 7 bases are shared with TRBD1. The CDR3 has 14 amino acids. Trimming took 5 bases from V and 5 from J; bases not matched to a gene: 8. Germline CDR1 reads MNHEY; CDR2 reads SMNVEV (reference sequence).

The chain carries TRBV6-1 and TRBJ1-2, with D perhaps matching TRBD1 (5 bases). Germline CDR1 reads MNHNS; CDR2 reads SASEGT. V shed 3 bases and J shed 2 bases, with 13 bases lying between them. The CDR3 contains 15 residues. CDR3 nucleotides: TGTGCCAGCAGTGACTCCGGCGCAGGGAACTATGGCTACACCTTC. Amino acids: CASSDSGAGNYGYTF.

The chain carries TRBV5-1 and TRBJ1-1; D gene ambiguous. The CDR3 is 13 residues long. Germline CDR1 is SGHRS and CDR2 is YFSETQ. V was clipped by 3 bases and J by 5 bases, with 11 bases between them. DNA of the CDR3: TGCGCCAGCAGCTCATCCGGTTATACTGAAGCTTTCTTT. Its protein product is CASSSSGYTEAFF.

CDR3 region: CASSLVDTDREQFF. The CDR3 DNA sequence: TGTGCCAGCAGTTTAGTCGACACTGACAGGGAGCAGTTCTTC. The chain joins TRBV28 to TRBJ2-1; possibly TRBD1 for D (6 bases). Trimming took 2 bases from V and 10 from J, leaving 15 bases between them. This CDR3 is 14 amino acids long. Germline-derived CDR1 and CDR2 are MDHEN and SYDVKM. Full variable domain (remainder filled in from reference TRBV28 and TRBJ2-1): DVKVTQSSRYLVKRTGEKVFLECVQDMDHENMFWYRQDPGLGLRLIYFSYDVKMKEKGDIPEGYSVSREKKERFSLILESASTNQTSMYLCASSLVDTDREQFFGPGTRLTVL.

CDR3 protein: CASRRGLRGEAFF. For the CDR3, the DNA is TGTGCCAGTCGAAGGGGTTTGCGGGGAGAAGCTTTCTTT. The chain combines TRBV6-5 with TRBJ1-1, with a weak D call TRBD1 (5 bases). There are 13 residues in the CDR3. V was cut by 9 bases and J by 8 bases, with 19 bases left in between. Germline V gene lookup returns CDR1 MNHEY and CDR2 SVGAGI.

The chain joins TRBV6-1 to TRBJ2-7; TRBD1 matches at 9 bases. CDR1 and CDR2 (germline): MNHNS, SASEGT. J lost 0 bases, V lost 6 bases, and 6 bases had no gene match. The CDR3 loop spans 15 amino acids. The CDR3 here is CASSRTGDNSYEQYF. The CDR3, as DNA: TGTGCCAGCAGCCGGACAGGGGACAACTCCTACGAGCAGTACTTC.

The chain is built from TRBV5-1 and TRBJ2-3; TRBD2 matches 10 bases. This CDR3 region has 15 residues. With 2 bases clipped from V and 3 bases from J, the junction kept 3 bases outside the gene matches. Per the germline V gene, CDR1 is SGHRS and CDR2 is YFSETQ. The CDR3 loop reads CASSFSGGKTDTQYF. The CDR3 nucleotides read TGCGCCAGCAGCTTTAGCGGGGGGAAAACAGATACGCAGTATTTT.